Listed here is a single TCR beta chain. The J segment lost 5 bases and the V segment lost 6 bases, leaving 8 bases of the junction unmatched. Germline CDR1 reads MNHEY; CDR2 reads SMNVEV (reference sequence). The CDR3 length is 15 residues. This entry belongs to a study of T cell changes during pregnancy in multiple sclerosis. Clones were sequenced by immunoSEQ multiplex PCR, and TCRdb holds only the in-frame ones, with some missing. This sample has roughly 110,000 clones; around 90% occur once, and the top ten carry 0.78%. The TCR comes from a female donor in good health, enrolled as a control in a pregnancy study. The genes are TRBV27 and TRBJ2-2, with 8 bases matching TRBD1. The specimen was peripheral blood, collected in the third trimester of pregnancy. CDR3: CASRMDRVGTGELFF. The CDR3 bases are TGTGCCAGCAGGATGGACAGGGTCGGAACCGGGGAGCTGTTTTTT.